This T cell receptor beta chain was retrieved from a study of shared clonotypes between healthy human individuals. General study results and limits: Depth of sequencing was expected to influence donor clonotype sharing. Naive CD4 clonotypes overlapped across several donors at roughly 5%. The small donor group covered limited genetic and exposure diversity. The generation probabilities recorded for non-shared clonotypes fell below those of clonotypes shared by all four donors.

Germline V CDR1 and CDR2: SGHNT, YYREEE (reference sequence). The CDR3 runs 15 residues. The V segment lost 4 bases and the J segment 3 bases; nucleotides outside the gene matches: 9. Generated by immunoSEQ multiplex PCR, the TCRdb table keeps only in-frame clones and is missing some. The sample includes 950,000 to 1,100,000 clones, approximately 70% of them seen just once. Remarks on this clone: Antigen: not known. One base separates it from a far larger clone, so it is likely a read error.

Sequenced input: memory CD4+ T cells sorted from blood. The subset denotes: CD45RA-negative fraction. The receptor was derived from a man between 18 and 35 years old in good health. The V gene is TRBV5-4, the J gene TRBJ2-5; 7 bases fit TRBD1. CDR3 region: CASSQGMTGKETQYF. The CDR3 DNA sequence: TGTGCCAGCAGCCAAGGCATGACAGGGAAAGAGACCCAGTACTTC.